These 20 T cell receptor beta chains were all obtained from the same sample, sequenced in a study of blood T cells in healthy people across ages. A second PCR, run for roughly 7 to 12 cycles, used a sample-barcoded 5' primer plus a J-beta primer mix. TCRdb re-derived calls from the 5' RACE reads in MiXCR, one entry per CDR3 protein. The data hold roughly 1.5 million distinct CDR3 sequences, with roughly 43% observed a single time. Material: blood. The receptors were sampled from a woman under 30 in good health.

This clonotype was recorded a few times. This chain uses TRBV7-9 with TRBJ2-1, with D maybe TRBD1 (5 bases). Germline assignment: CDR1 SEHNR and CDR2 FQNEAQ (reference sequence). Trimming stripped 5 bases from V and 0 bases from J, with 14 bases between. CDR3 length: 16 residues. The CDR3: CASSEDTPSSYNEQFF. The CDR3, as DNA: TGTGCCAGCAGCGAGGACACCCCGAGCTCCTACAATGAGCAGTTCTTC.

The chain employs TRBV3-1 and TRBJ2-1; 9 bases match TRBD2. After removal of 0 bases from V and 5 bases from J, the junction contained 2 bases not matched to a gene. The length of the CDR3 is 15 residues. Germline CDR1 is LGHDT and CDR2 is YNNKEL (reference sequence). The CDR3 here is CASSQDGLANNEQFF. The DNA of the CDR3 is TGTGCCAGCAGCCAAGACGGACTAGCGAACAATGAGCAGTTCTTC.

This clonotype was detected a few times. V gene TRBV6-1 combines with J gene TRBJ2-7; D might be TRBD1 or TRBD2, each matching 5 bases. The CDR3 length is 13 residues. Trimming stripped 8 bases from V and 3 bases from J, with 14 bases between. In germline, CDR1 is MNHNS, CDR2 SASEGT. The CDR3 sequence: CASEVTGGYEQYF. As DNA, the CDR3 is TGTGCCAGCGAAGTCACAGGAGGCTACGAGCAGTACTTC.

This clonotype occurred many times. The J gene is TRBJ1-2, the V gene TRBV11-2; D is ambiguous. The germline V gene has CDR1 SGHAT and CDR2 FQNNGV. The CDR3 is made up of 14 amino acids. The ends were cut back, 1 base at V and 5 bases at J, with 11 bases in the middle. The CDR3 region has the DNA TGTGCCAGCAGCTTAGTTCCCGGAGGATATGGCTACACCTTC. It specifies CASSLVPGGYGYTF.

Concerning this clonotype: A clone one base away is much larger, so this may be a read error. This chain connects TRBV7-9 to TRBJ2-4; D is tentatively TRBD1 or TRBD2 (5 bases each). The CDR3 runs 13 residues. Per the germline V gene, CDR1 is SEHNR and CDR2 is FQNEAQ (reference sequence). The CDR3 here is CSSSFGARNIQYF. In DNA form, the CDR3 reads TGTTCCAGCAGCTTCGGGGCTAGAAACATTCAGTACTTC.

The rearrangement links TRBV4-3 to TRBJ2-1; no clear D gene. Trimming removed 0 bases at V and 6 bases at J, with 9 bases between. The CDR3 has 14 amino acids. From germline, CDR1 is LGHNA and CDR2 YSLEER. The CDR3 loop reads CASSQDSGTNEQFF. The DNA for the CDR3 is TGCGCCAGCAGCCAAGACTCAGGAACCAATGAGCAGTTCTTC.

This clonotype has only a few counts. The chain employs TRBV29-1 and TRBJ2-3, with D perhaps matching TRBD2 (6 bases). This CDR3 region has 14 residues. The germline V gene has CDR1 SQVTM and CDR2 ANQGSEA. The germline V and J ends were trimmed by 7 bases and 0 bases, with 14 bases remaining between them. CDR3 residues: CSAGGTSSTDTQYF. CDR3 coding DNA: TGCAGCGCCGGAGGGACTTCTAGCACAGATACGCAGTATTTT.

The gene calls are TRBV3-1 and TRBJ1-5; 8 positions match TRBD1. The CDR3 covers 19 residues. J lost 4 bases, V lost 2 bases, and 16 bases had no gene match. Germline CDR1 LGHDT, CDR2 YNNKEL (reference sequence). The CDR3 bases are TGTGCCAGCAGCCAATGTCCCCGGGACAGGAGATGTGGGAATCAGCCCCAGCATTTT. It yields the protein CASSQCPRDRRCGNQPQHF.

The CDR3 reads CASTDYGYTF. For the CDR3, the DNA is TGCGCCAGCACCGACTATGGCTACACCTTC. The chain joins TRBV5-1 to TRBJ1-2; D not certain. Per germline, CDR1 SGHRS and CDR2 YFSETQ. V was cut by 6 bases and J by 3 bases, with 3 bases left in between. The CDR3 covers 10 residues.

The V call is TRBV9, the J call TRBJ2-1; TRBD1 aligns across 9 bases. The ends lost 4 bases at V and 6 bases at J; junction bases unmatched: 8. The CDR3 spans 15 residues. CDR1 and CDR2 from the germline V gene are SGDLS and YYNGEE. Here the CDR3 DNA reads TGTGCCAGCAGCCCCCCCGGGACAGGGTTCAATGAGCAGTTCTTC. This translates into CASSPPGTGFNEQFF.

This clonotype appeared many times. The rearrangement uses TRBV7-2 and TRBJ1-2; unclear D gene. Trimming cost V 6 bases and J 0 bases, with 5 bases left between them. CDR1 is SGHTA, CDR2 FQGNSA, per germline. This CDR3 has 12 residues. The CDR3 sequence: CASSATNYGYTF. The CDR3 DNA is TGTGCCAGCAGTGCGACTAACTATGGCTACACCTTC.

This clonotype was found a few times. The gene calls are TRBV29-1 and TRBJ2-7, with 8 bases that match TRBD2. The CDR3 runs to 14 residues. V lost 4 bases, J lost 4 bases, and 9 bases stayed unmatched. Germline V gene sequence: CDR1 SQVTM, CDR2 ANQGSEA. The CDR3 sequence is CSVGPKAGDYEQYF. The CDR3 DNA reads TGCAGCGTTGGACCAAAAGCGGGAGATTACGAGCAGTACTTC.

With respect to this clonotype: With a much larger clone just one base away, this may be a read error. The rearrangement joins TRBV29-1 to TRBJ2-5, with 10 bases that match TRBD2. The CDR3 runs 13 residues. V shed 7 bases and J 2 bases; nucleotides not matched to a gene: 4. In germline, CDR1 is SQVTM, CDR2 ANQGSEA. CDR3 sequence reads: CSGSGRPQETQYF. The CDR3 DNA sequence: TGCAGCGGTAGCGGGAGGCCTCAAGAGACCCAGTACTTC.

This clonotype was counted between two and nine times. The genes are TRBV6-5 and TRBJ1-5, with TRBD1 matching 9 bases. The CDR3 is made up of 18 amino acids. The ends lost 4 bases at V and 3 bases at J; junction bases unmatched: 13. Germline CDR1 and CDR2: MNHEY and SVGAGI. CDR3 in amino acids: CASSSLVQGARDNQPQHF. CDR3 bases: TGTGCCAGCAGTTCCCTCGTACAGGGGGCAAGGGACAATCAGCCCCAGCATTTT.

The rearrangement uses TRBV7-2 and TRBJ2-7, with D maybe TRBD1 (5 bases). This CDR3 has 15 amino acids. V was shortened by 2 bases and J by 0 bases, with 11 bases between the two germline ends. The germline gives CDR1 SGHTA, CDR2 FQGNSA. CDR3 bases: TGTGCCAGCAGCTTACGACACGACAGCTCCTACGAGCAGTACTTC. Translating gives CASSLRHDSSYEQYF.

This clonotype was detected a few times. J is TRBJ2-5 and V is TRBV7-6, with 11 bases that match TRBD2. CDR1 SGHVS and CDR2 FNYEAQ come from the germline V gene. The junction had 5 bases not matched to a gene; V was cut back by 0 bases and J by 2 bases. CDR3 length: 17 amino acids. The CDR3 DNA sequence: TGTGCCAGCAGCTTAGCTGAGGCTAGCGGGGGGCAAGAGACCCAGTACTTC. Translated, it gives CASSLAEASGGQETQYF.

This rearrangement joins TRBV20-1 to TRBJ2-3; 7 positions match TRBD2. J lost 6 bases, V lost 1 base, and 4 bases had no gene match. Germline V lookup: CDR1 DFQATT, CDR2 SNEGSKA (reference sequence). This CDR3 has 13 residues. CDR3 sequence: CSARGGGGDTQYF. The CDR3 DNA sequence: TGCAGTGCTAGAGGCGGGGGAGGGGATACGCAGTATTTT.

Only a few counts were recorded for this clonotype. The rearrangement joins TRBV29-1 to TRBJ2-1; 13 bases fit TRBD2. CDR3 size: 13 residues. Per germline, CDR1 SQVTM and CDR2 ANQGSEA. Trimming removed 8 bases from V and 9 bases from J; junction bases left unmatched: 7. The CDR3 loop reads CSSRTSGSFEQFF. CDR3 nucleotide sequence: TGCAGCTCTAGGACTAGCGGGAGTTTTGAGCAGTTCTTC.

This clonotype was detected only a few times. The rearrangement joins TRBV6-5 to TRBJ2-7; 7 positions agree with TRBD2. Trimming cost V 1 base and J 2 bases; bases outside gene matches: 8. The CDR3 loop spans 16 amino acids. Looked up from germline, CDR1 is MNHEY and CDR2 is SVGAGI. The chain's CDR3 is CASSYFTSETPYEQYF. CDR3 bases: TGTGCCAGCAGTTACTTTACTAGCGAGACCCCCTACGAGCAGTACTTC.

This clonotype was recorded at least ten times. This sequence joins TRBV24-1 and TRBJ2-3; D not resolved. Looked up from germline, CDR1 is KGHDR and CDR2 is SFDVKD. The CDR3 has 13 residues. V was cut by 5 bases and J by 2 bases, with 7 bases left in between. The CDR3 reads CATSVASTDTQYF. CDR3 DNA: TGTGCCACCAGTGTGGCCTCCACAGATACGCAGTATTTT.